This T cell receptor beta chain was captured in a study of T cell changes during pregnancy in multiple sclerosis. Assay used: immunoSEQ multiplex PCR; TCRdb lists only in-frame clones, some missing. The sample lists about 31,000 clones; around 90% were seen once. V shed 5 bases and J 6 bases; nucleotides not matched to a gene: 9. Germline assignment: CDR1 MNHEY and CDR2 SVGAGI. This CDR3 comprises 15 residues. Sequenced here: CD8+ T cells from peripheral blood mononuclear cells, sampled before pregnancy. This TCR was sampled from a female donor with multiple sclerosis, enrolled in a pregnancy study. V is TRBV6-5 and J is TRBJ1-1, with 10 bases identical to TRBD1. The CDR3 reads CASSLTGTGVSEAFF. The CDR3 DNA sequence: TGTGCCAGCAGTCTTACCGGGACAGGGGTTTCTGAAGCTTTCTTT.